The entry below gives a single T cell receptor (beta chain) sequence along with its context. With 1 base clipped from V and 8 bases from J, the junction kept 3 bases outside the gene matches. CDR1 is SGHRS and CDR2 is YFSETQ in the germline V gene. The CDR3 runs to 13 residues. Sequencing was performed with immunoSEQ multiplex PCR; in TCRdb, only in-frame clones are kept and a portion is missing. The repertoire includes under 140,000 clones, around 93% of them detected once, and around 7.8% sits in the top ten. This sample is drawn from a study of T cell responses to AZD1222 COVID-19 vaccine. The receptor's source is an adult in good health. The V and J genes are TRBV5-1 and TRBJ2-1; 7 bases agree with TRBD1. The sequenced sample was peripheral blood, obtained on day 0 of AZD1222 vaccination. The CDR3 is CASSLRGGDEQFF. The CDR3, as DNA: TGCGCCAGCAGCTTGAGAGGGGGCGATGAGCAGTTCTTC.